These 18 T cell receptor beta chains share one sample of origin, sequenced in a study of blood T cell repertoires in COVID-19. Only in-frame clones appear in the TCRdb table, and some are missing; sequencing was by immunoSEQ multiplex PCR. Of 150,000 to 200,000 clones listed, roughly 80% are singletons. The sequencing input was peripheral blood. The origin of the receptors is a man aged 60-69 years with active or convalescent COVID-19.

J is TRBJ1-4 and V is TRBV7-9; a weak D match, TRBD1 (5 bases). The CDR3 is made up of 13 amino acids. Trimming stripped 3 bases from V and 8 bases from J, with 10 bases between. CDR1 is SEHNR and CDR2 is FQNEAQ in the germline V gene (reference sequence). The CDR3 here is CASSFGGGEKLFF. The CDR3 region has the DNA TGTGCCAGCAGCTTCGGGGGTGGCGAAAAACTGTTTTTT.

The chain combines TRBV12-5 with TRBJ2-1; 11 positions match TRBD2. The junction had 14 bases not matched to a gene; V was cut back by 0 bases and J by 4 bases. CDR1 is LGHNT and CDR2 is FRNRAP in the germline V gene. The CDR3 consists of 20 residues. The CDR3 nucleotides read TGTGCTAGTGGTTTGGTACATTCATTCTGGACTAGCGGGCTTTACAATGAGCAGTTCTTC. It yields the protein CASGLVHSFWTSGLYNEQFF.

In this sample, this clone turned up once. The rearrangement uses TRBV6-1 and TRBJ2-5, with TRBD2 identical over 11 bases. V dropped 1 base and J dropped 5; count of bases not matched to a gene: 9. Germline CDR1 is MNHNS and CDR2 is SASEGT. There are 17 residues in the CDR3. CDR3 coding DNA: TGTGCCAGCAGTGAAGGGGGGCTAGCGGGAGGTTCGGAGACCCAGTACTTC. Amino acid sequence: CASSEGGLAGGSETQYF.

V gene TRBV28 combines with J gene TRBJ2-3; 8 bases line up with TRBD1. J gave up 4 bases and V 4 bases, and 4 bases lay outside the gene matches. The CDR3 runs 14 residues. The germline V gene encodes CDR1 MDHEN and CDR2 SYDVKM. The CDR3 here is CASSSDRGADTQYF. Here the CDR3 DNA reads TGTGCCAGCAGTTCTGACAGGGGCGCAGATACGCAGTATTTT.

The DNA for the CDR3 is TGTGCCAGCAGCTTTAAACAGGGGGCGGACTATGGCTACACCTTC. The encoded protein is CASSFKQGADYGYTF. The chain carries TRBV5-4 and TRBJ1-2; TRBD1 agrees at 9 bases. J gave up 3 bases and V 2 bases, and 5 bases lay outside the gene matches. CDR1 SGHNT and CDR2 YYREEE come from the germline V gene (reference sequence). The CDR3 is 15 amino acids.

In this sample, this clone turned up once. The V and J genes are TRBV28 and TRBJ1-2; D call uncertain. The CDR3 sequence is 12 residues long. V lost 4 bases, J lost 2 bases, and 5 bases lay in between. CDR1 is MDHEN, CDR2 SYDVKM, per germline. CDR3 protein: CASSSLNYGYTF. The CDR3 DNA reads TGTGCCAGCAGTTCCCTCAACTATGGCTACACCTTC.

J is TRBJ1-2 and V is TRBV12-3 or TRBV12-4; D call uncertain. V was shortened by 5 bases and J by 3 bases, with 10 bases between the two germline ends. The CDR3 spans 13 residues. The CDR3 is CASSTYRDYGYTF. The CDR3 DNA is TGTGCCAGCAGTACCTACAGAGACTATGGCTACACCTTC.

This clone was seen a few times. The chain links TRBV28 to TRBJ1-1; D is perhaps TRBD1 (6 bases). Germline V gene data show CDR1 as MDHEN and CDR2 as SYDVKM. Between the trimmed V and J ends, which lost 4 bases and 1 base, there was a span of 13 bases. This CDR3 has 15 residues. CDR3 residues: CASSSHGQPNTEAFF. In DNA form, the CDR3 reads TGTGCCAGCAGTTCACACGGACAGCCGAACACTGAAGCTTTCTTT. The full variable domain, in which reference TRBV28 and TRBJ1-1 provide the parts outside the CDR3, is DVKVTQSSRYLVKRTGEKVFLECVQDMDHENMFWYRQDPGLGLRLIYFSYDVKMKEKGDIPEGYSVSREKKERFSLILESASTNQTSMYLCASSSHGQPNTEAFFGQGTRLTVV.

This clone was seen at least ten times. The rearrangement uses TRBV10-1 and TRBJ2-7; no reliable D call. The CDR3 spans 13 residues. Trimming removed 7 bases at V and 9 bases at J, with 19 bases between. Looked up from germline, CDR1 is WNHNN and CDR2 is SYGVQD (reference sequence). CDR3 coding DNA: TGCGCCAGCACAGGATTCCGTCTCTTGGGGCAGTACTTC. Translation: CASTGFRLLGQYF.

Here the CDR3 DNA reads TGTGCCAGCAGCTCAACATCTGCGGCCTACGAGCAGTACTTC. This encodes CASSSTSAAYEQYF. The V and J genes are TRBV11-2 and TRBJ2-7; D call uncertain. The V gene lost 4 bases and the J gene lost 2 bases, with 12 bases spanning the gap. The CDR3 spans 14 residues. The V gene's germline CDR1 is SGHAT and CDR2 FQNNGV. The complete variable domain, with remaining parts taken from reference TRBV11-2 and TRBJ2-7, reads EAGVAQSPRYKIIEKRQSVAFWCNPISGHATLYWYQQILGQGPKLLIQFQNNGVVDDSQLPKDRFSAERLKGVDSTLKIQPAKLEDSAVYLCASSSTSAAYEQYFGPGTRLTVT.

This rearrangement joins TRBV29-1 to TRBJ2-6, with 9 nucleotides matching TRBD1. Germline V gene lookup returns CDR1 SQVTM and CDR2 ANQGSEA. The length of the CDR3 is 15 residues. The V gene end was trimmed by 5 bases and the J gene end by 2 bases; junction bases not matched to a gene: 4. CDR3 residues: CSVSHRGPGANVLTF. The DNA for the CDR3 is TGCAGCGTTAGCCACAGGGGGCCTGGGGCCAACGTCCTGACTTTC.

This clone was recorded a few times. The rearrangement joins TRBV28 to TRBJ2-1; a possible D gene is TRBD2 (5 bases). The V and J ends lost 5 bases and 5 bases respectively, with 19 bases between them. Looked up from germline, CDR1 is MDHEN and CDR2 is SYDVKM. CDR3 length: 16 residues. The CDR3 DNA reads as TGTGCCAGCAGTAGCGGCGTGGAAGCCTATGACAATGAGCAGTTCTTC. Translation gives CASSSGVEAYDNEQFF.

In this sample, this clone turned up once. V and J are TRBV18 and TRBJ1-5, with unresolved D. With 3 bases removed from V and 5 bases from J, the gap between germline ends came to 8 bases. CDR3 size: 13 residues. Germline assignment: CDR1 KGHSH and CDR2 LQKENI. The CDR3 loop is CASSPTEYQPQHF. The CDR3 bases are TGTGCCAGCTCACCTACGGAGTATCAGCCCCAGCATTTT.

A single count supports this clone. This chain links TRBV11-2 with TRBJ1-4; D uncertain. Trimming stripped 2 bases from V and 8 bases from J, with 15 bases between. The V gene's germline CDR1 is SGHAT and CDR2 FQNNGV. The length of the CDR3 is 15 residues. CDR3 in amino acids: CASSLNGAYGEKLFF. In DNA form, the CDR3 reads TGTGCCAGCAGCTTAAACGGAGCCTACGGAGAAAAACTGTTTTTT.

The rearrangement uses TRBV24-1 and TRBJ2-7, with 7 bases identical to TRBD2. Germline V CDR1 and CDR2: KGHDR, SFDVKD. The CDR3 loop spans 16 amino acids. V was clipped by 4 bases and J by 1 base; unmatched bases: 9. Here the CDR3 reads CATSEEGLAASYEQYF. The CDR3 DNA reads TGTGCCACCAGTGAAGAAGGGCTAGCGGCTTCCTACGAGCAGTACTTC.

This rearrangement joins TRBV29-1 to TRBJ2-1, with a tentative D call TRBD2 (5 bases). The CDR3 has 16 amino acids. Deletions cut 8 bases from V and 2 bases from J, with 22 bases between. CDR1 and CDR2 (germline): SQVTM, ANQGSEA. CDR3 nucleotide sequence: TGCAGCACCCGGGATAGGTTCGGTCCAGCCTACAATGAGCAGTTCTTC. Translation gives CSTRDRFGPAYNEQFF.

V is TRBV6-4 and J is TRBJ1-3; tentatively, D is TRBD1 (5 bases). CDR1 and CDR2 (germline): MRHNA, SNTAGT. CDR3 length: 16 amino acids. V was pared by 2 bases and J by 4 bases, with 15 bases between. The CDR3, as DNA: TGTGCCAGCAGTGACCGCCGGAGACAGTCGGGAAACACCATATATTTT. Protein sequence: CASSDRRRQSGNTIYF.

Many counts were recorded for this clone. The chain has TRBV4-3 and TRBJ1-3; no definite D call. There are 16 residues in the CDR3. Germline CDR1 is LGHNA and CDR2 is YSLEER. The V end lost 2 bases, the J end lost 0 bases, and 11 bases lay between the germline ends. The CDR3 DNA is TGCGCCAGCAGCCAATCGCGGCGGGGCTCTGGAAACACCATATATTTT. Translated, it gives CASSQSRRGSGNTIYF.